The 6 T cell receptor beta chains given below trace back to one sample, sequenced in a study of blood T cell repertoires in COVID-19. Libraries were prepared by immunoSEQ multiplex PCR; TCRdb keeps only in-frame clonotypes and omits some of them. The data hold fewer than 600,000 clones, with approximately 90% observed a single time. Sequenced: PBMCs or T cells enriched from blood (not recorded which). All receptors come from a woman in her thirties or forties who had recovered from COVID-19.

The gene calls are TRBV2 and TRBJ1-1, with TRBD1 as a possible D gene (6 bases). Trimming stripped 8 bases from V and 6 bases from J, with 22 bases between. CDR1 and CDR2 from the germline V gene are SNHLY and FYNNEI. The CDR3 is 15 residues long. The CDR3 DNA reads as TGTGCCAGCGGGGACACCCCCCTCTTGAGCGCTGAAGCTTTCTTT. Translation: CASGDTPLLSAEAFF.

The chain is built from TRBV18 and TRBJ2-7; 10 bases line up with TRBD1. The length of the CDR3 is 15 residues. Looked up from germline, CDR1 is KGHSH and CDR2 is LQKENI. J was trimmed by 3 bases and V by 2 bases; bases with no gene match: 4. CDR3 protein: CASSPGTGVGYEQYF. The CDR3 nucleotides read TGTGCCAGCTCACCAGGGACAGGGGTGGGCTACGAGCAGTACTTC.

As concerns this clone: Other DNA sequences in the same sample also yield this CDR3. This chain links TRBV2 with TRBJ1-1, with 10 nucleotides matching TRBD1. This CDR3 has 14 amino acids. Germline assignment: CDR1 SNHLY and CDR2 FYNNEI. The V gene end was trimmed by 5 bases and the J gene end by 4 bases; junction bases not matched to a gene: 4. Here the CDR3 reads CASSSDRGLTEAFF. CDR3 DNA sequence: TGTGCCAGCAGTTCCGACAGGGGGCTCACTGAAGCTTTCTTT.

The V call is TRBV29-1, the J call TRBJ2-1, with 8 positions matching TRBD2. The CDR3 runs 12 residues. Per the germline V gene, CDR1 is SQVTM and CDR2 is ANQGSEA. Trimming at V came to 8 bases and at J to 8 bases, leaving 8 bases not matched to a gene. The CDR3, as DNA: TGCAGCTCAGGCCGGGAGGGCGATGAGCAGTTCTTC. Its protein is CSSGREGDEQFF.

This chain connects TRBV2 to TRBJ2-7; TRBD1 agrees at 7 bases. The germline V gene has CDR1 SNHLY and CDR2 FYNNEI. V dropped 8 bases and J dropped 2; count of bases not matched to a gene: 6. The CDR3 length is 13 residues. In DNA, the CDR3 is TGTGCCAGCGTTGGGGACAGACCCTACGAGCAGTACTTC. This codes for CASVGDRPYEQYF.

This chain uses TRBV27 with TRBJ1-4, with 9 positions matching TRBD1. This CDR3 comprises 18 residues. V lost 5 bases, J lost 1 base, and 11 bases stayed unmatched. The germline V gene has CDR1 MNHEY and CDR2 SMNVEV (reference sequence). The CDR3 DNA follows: TGTGCCAGCAGTGAGAGACAGGGGGGTTTTATAACTAATGAAAAACTGTTTTTT. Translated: CASSERQGGFITNEKLFF.